This is a list of T cell receptor beta chains from one sample in a study of blood T cell repertoires in COVID-19. The table came from immunoSEQ multiplex PCR; TCRdb's copy has only in-frame clones and leaves some out. The sample yields over 250,000 clones, about 90% seen once. Sequenced: PBMCs or T cells enriched from blood (not recorded which). The receptors were sampled from a woman aged 60 to 75 who had recovered from COVID-19. CDR3s include the opening cysteine and the closing phenylalanine or tryptophan. D genes are given only for firm matches. For some rows the clone size is stated as once, few or many, or as a class when expanded; others skip it.

abundance | j_gene | v_gene | d_gene | CDR3aa | CDR3nt
. | TRBJ1-3 | TRBV6-1 | TRBD1 | CASSERDRAGNTIYF | TGTGCCAGCAGTGAAAGGGACAGGGCTGGAAACACCATATATTTT
few | TRBJ2-2 | TRBV6-5 | . | CASSYYGRNTGELFF | TGTGCCAGCAGTTACTATGGCAGGAACACCGGGGAGCTGTTTTTT
. | TRBJ1-6 | TRBV28 | . | CASSLRHGTPLHF | TGTGCCAGCAGTTTGAGACACGGAACACCCCTCCACTTT
. | TRBJ2-7 | TRBV4-2 | TRBD2 | CASSQDQGLAGDEQYF | TGTGCCAGCAGCCAAGATCAGGGACTAGCGGGAGACGAGCAGTACTTC
. | TRBJ1-2 | TRBV6-5 | . | CASSYNLDTNYGYTF | TGTGCCAGCAGTTATAACCTCGACACTAACTATGGCTACACCTTC
once | TRBJ1-3 | TRBV11-2 | . | CATKGAGNTIYF | TGTGCGACAAAGGGGGCTGGAAACACCATATATTTT
. | TRBJ2-5 | TRBV3-1/TRBV3-2 | . | CASSHTGGVILGETQYF | TGTGCCAGCAGCCATACAGGGGGGGTTATACTTGGAGAGACCCAGTACTTC
. | TRBJ1-1 | TRBV27 | . | CASSQGSITEAFF | TGTGCCAGCAGTCAGGGAAGCATCACTGAAGCTTTCTTT
. | TRBJ2-3 | TRBV10-1 | . | CASSGPTGSTDTQYF | TGCGCCAGCAGTGGTCCCACAGGGAGCACAGATACGCAGTATTTT
. | TRBJ1-1 | TRBV2 | . | CASQGGLNTEAFF | TGTGCCAGCCAGGGCGGACTGAACACTGAAGCTTTCTTT
. | TRBJ2-1 | TRBV6-5 | TRBD1 | CASRRQGAGEQFF | TGTGCCAGCAGGCGTCAGGGGGCCGGGGAGCAGTTCTTC
. | TRBJ2-7 | TRBV6-5 | TRBD2 | CASRTSGRIDEQYF | TGTGCCAGCAGAACTAGCGGGAGGATCGACGAGCAGTACTTC
. | TRBJ2-3 | TRBV28 | . | CASSLVPGRGTDTQYF | TGTGCCAGCAGTTTAGTGCCAGGTAGAGGCACAGATACGCAGTATTTT
. | TRBJ1-5 | TRBV7-8 | TRBD1 | CASSRTGFSYQPQHF | TGTGCCAGCAGCCGGACAGGGTTTAGCTATCAGCCCCAGCATTTT
. | TRBJ2-7 | TRBV19 | . | CASKGLALDEQYF | TGTGCCAGCAAAGGGCTAGCTCTTGATGAGCAGTACTTC
. | TRBJ2-3 | TRBV5-4 | TRBD2 | CASSITSGRAGADTQYF | TGTGCCAGCAGCATTACTAGCGGGAGGGCCGGGGCAGATACGCAGTATTTT
. | TRBJ2-7 | TRBV29-1 | . | CSVEITYEQYF | TGCAGCGTTGAAATAACCTACGAGCAGTACTTC
few | TRBJ2-1 | TRBV29-1 | . | CSVGQDTYNEQFF | TGCAGCGTTGGACAGGACACCTACAATGAGCAGTTCTTC
once | TRBJ2-7 | TRBV27 | . | CASSLRQGIREQYF | TGTGCCAGCAGTTTACGTCAGGGTATCCGAGAGCAGTACTTC
. | TRBJ2-3 | TRBV18 | . | CASSPPWGSVYTDTQYF | TGTGCCAGCTCACCACCGTGGGGCAGCGTATACACAGATACGCAGTATTTT
. | TRBJ1-6 | TRBV5-6 | . | CASSERKSALHF | TGTGCCAGCAGCGAACGAAAATCGGCCCTCCACTTT
. | TRBJ1-6 | TRBV6-5 | . | CASRIEYYNSPLHF | TGTGCCAGCAGAATAGAATACTATAATTCACCCCTCCACTTT
. | TRBJ1-1 | TRBV3-1/TRBV3-2 | . | CASSLQAGTEAFF | TGTGCCAGCAGTTTACAGGCAGGTACTGAAGCTTTCTTT
. | TRBJ2-5 | TRBV9 | . | CASSVEVDSLQETQYF | TGTGCCAGCAGCGTAGAGGTCGACAGCCTCCAAGAGACCCAGTACTTC
. | TRBJ1-5 | TRBV27 | TRBD1 | CASSADREGEPQHF | TGTGCCAGCAGTGCAGACAGGGAAGGAGAGCCCCAGCATTTT
. | TRBJ2-3 | TRBV5-8 | TRBD1 | CASSHTGTGGTDTQYF | TGTGCCAGCAGCCATACCGGGACAGGGGGCACAGATACGCAGTATTTT
once | TRBJ1-3 | TRBV10-3 | . | CAISGTAPGNTIYF | TGTGCCATCAGTGGGACAGCCCCTGGAAACACCATATATTTT
. | TRBJ2-1 | TRBV6-2/TRBV6-3 | . | CASSYSSGSWEFF | TGTGCCAGCAGTTATTCCTCCGGGTCTTGGGAGTTCTTC
. | TRBJ2-1 | TRBV7-7 | . | CASSLRLSYNEQFF | TGTGCTAGCAGCTTAAGACTATCCTACAATGAGCAGTTCTTC